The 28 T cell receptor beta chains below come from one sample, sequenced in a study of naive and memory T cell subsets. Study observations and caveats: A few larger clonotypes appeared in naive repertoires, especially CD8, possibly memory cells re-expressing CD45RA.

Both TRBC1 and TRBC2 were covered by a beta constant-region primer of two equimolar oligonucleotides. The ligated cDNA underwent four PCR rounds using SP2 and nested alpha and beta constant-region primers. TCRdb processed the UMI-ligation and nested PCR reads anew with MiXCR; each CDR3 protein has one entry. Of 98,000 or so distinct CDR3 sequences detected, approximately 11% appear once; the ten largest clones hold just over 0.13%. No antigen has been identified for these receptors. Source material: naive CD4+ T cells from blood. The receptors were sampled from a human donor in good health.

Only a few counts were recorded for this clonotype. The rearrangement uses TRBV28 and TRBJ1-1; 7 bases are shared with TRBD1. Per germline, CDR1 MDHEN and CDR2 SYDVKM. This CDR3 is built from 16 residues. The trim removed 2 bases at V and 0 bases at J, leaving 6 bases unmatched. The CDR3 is CASSLITGAMNTEAFF. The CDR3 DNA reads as TGTGCCAGCAGTTTAATAACAGGGGCCATGAACACTGAAGCTTTCTTT.

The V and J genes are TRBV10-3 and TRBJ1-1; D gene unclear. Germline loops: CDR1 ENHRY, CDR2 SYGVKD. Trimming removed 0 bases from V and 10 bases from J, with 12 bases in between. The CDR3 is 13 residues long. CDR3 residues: CAISESGRPGAFF. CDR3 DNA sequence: TGTGCCATCAGTGAGTCAGGCCGCCCGGGAGCTTTCTTT.

CDR3 in DNA: TGCAGCGTTGGGCGGGAGTTACACTACAATGAGCAGTTCTTC. As protein: CSVGRELHYNEQFF. The chain carries TRBV29-1 and TRBJ2-1; 7 positions agree with TRBD2. Germline CDR1 SQVTM, CDR2 ANQGSEA. Trimming cost V 4 bases and J 3 bases; bases outside gene matches: 6. The CDR3 extends over 14 amino acids.

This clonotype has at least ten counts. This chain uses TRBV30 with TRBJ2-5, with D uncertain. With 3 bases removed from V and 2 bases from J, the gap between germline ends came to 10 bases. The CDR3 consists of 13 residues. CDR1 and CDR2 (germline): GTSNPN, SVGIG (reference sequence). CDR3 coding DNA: TGTGCCTGGAGGGGCCCACCTCAAGAGACCCAGTACTTC. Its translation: CAWRGPPQETQYF.

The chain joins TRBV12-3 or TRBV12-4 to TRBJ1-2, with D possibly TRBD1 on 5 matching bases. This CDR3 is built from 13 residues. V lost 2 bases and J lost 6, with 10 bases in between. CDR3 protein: CASSLRFRDGYTF. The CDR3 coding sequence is TGTGCCAGCAGTTTACGGTTCAGGGATGGCTACACCTTC.

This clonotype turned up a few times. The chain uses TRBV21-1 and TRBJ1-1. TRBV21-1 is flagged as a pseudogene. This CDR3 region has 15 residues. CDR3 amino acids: CASSTLQKTNTEAFF. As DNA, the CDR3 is TGTGCCAGCAGCACGCTCCAGAAAACTAACACTGAAGCTTTCTTT.

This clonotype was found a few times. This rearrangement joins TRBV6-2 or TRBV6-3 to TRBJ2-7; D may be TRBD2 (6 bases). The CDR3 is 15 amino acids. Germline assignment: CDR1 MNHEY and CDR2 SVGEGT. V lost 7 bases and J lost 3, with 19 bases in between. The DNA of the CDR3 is TGTGCCAGCATCAAAGGGACTCCATCGGGCTACGAGCAGTACTTC. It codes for CASIKGTPSGYEQYF.

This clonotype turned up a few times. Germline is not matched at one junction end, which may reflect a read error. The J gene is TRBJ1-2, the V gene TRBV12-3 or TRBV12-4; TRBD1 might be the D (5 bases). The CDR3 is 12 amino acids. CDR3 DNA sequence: TGTGCCTGCAGGAGGGGTGACTATGGCTACACCTTC. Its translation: CACRRGDYGYTF.

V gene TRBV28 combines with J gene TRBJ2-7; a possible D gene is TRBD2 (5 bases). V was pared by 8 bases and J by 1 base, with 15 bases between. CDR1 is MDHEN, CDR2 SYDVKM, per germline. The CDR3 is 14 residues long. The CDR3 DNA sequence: TGTGCCAGCGGGGAGCCGGGCAGATCCTACGAGCAGTACTTC. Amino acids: CASGEPGRSYEQYF.

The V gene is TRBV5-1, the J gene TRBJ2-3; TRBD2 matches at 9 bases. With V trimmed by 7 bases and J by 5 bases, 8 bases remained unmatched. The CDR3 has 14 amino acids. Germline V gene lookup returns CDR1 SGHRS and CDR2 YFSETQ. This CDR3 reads CASGGGGAGDTQYF. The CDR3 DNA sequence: TGCGCCAGCGGAGGCGGGGGGGCCGGAGATACGCAGTATTTT.

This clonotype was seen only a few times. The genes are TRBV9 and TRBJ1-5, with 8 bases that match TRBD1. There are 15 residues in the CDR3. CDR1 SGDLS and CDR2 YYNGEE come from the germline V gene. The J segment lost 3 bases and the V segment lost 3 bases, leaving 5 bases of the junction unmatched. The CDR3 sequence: CASSGSTGDNQPQHF. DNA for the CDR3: TGTGCCAGCAGCGGTTCGACAGGGGACAATCAGCCCCAGCATTTT. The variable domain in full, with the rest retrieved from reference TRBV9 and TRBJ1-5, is DSGVTQTPKHLITATGQRVTLRCSPRSGDLSVYWYQQSLDQGLQFLIQYYNGEERAKGNILERFSAQQFPDLHSELNLSSLELGDSALYFCASSGSTGDNQPQHFGDGTRLSIL.

The CDR3 coding sequence is TGTGCCACCAAGTCGTCAGAGCCTGAGAACTATGGCTACACCTTC. Its translation: CATKSSEPENYGYTF. This chain links TRBV24-1 with TRBJ1-2; D remains ambiguous. There are 15 residues in the CDR3. V was pared by 8 bases and J by 2 bases, with 17 bases between. Germline V CDR1 and CDR2: KGHDR, SFDVKD.

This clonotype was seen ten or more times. CDR3 in DNA: TGCGCCAGCAGCTACCGGACAGGGCAGAACAATGAGCAGTTCTTC. Translating it yields CASSYRTGQNNEQFF. The genes are TRBV5-1 and TRBJ2-1; 8 bases line up with TRBD1. The germline V gene encodes CDR1 SGHRS and CDR2 YFSETQ. The CDR3 contains 15 residues. V gave up 3 bases and J gave up 5 bases; unmatched junction bases: 7. Complete variable domain (other parts from reference TRBV5-1 and TRBJ2-1): KAGVTQTPRYLIKTRGQQVTLSCSPISGHRSVSWYQQTPGQGLQFLFEYFSETQRNKGNFPGRFSGRQFSNSRSEMNVSTLELGDSALYLCASSYRTGQNNEQFFGPGTRLTVL.

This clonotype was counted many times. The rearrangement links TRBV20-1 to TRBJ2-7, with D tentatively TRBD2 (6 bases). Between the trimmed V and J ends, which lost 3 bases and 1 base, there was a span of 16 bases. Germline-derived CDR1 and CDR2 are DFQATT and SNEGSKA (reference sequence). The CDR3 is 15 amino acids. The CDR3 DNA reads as TGCAGTGCTAGCCTGGGAGGCAGCCTATCCTACGAGCAGTACTTC. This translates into CSASLGGSLSYEQYF.

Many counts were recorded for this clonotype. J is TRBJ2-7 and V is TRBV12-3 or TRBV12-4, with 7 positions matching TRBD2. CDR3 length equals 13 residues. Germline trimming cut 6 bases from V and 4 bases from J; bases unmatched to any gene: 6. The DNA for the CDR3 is TGTGCCAGCAGCCCGGGACTATCGTACGAGCAGTACTTC. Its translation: CASSPGLSYEQYF.

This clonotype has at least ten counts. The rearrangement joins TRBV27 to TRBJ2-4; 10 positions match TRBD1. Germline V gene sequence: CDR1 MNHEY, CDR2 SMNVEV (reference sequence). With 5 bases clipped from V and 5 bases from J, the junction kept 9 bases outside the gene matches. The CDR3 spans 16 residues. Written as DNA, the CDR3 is TGTGCCAGCAGTGGGGCGGGACAGGGGAACCAAAACATTCAGTACTTC. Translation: CASSGAGQGNQNIQYF.

The CDR3 DNA follows: TGTGCCAGCAGCTTAGGACTAGTGCCCTACGAGCAGTACTTC. Translation gives CASSLGLVPYEQYF. The V and J genes are TRBV7-2 and TRBJ2-7, with D possibly being TRBD2 (6 bases). This CDR3 has 14 amino acids. Trimming took off 1 base at V and 2 bases at J, with 9 bases between the two ends. Germline CDR1 is SGHTA and CDR2 is FQGNSA.

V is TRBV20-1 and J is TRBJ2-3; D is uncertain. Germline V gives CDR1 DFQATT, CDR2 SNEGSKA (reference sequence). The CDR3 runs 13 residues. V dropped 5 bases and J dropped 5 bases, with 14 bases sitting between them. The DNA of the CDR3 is TGCAGTGCTCTCTATCCCGAAGGAGATACGCAGTATTTT. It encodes CSALYPEGDTQYF.

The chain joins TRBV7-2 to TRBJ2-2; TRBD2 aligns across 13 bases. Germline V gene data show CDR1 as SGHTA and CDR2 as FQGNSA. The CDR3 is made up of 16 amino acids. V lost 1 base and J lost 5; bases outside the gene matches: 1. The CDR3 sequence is CASSLGGLAGTGELFF. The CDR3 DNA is TGTGCCAGCAGCTTAGGGGGACTAGCGGGAACCGGGGAGCTGTTTTTT.

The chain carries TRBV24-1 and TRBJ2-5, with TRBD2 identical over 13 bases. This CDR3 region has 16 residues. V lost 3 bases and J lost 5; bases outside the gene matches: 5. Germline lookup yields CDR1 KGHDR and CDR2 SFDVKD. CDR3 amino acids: CATSDPGLAGVETQYF. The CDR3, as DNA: TGTGCCACCAGTGATCCTGGACTAGCGGGAGTTGAGACCCAGTACTTC.

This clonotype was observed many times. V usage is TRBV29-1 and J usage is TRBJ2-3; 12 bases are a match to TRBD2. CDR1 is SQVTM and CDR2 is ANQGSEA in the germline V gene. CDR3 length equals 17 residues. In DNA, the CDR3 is TGCAGTCATGATCAACTAGCGGGGGGACCGGACACAGATACGCAGTATTTT. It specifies CSHDQLAGGPDTDTQYF.

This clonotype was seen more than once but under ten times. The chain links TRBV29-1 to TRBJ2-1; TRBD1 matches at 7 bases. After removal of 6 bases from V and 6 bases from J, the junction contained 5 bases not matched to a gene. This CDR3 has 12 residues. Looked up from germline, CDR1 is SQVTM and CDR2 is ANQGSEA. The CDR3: CSVRDSPNEQFF. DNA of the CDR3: TGCAGCGTCCGGGACAGCCCCAATGAGCAGTTCTTC.

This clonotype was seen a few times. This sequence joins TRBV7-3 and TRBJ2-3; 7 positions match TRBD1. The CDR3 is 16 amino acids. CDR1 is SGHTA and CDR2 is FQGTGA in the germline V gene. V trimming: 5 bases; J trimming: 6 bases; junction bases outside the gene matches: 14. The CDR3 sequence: CASSAKRRQGSDTQYF. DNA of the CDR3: TGTGCCAGCAGCGCTAAACGGCGACAGGGCAGTGATACGCAGTATTTT.

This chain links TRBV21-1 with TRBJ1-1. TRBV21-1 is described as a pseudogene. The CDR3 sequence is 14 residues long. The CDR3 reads CASSKRRVNTEAFF. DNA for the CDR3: TGTGCCAGCAGCAAACGCAGGGTGAACACTGAAGCTTTCTTT.

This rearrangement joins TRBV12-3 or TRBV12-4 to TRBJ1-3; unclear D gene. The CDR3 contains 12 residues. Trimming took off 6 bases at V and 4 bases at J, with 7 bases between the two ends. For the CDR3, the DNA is TGTGCCAGCAGCCCTATGGGAAACACCATATATTTT. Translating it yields CASSPMGNTIYF.

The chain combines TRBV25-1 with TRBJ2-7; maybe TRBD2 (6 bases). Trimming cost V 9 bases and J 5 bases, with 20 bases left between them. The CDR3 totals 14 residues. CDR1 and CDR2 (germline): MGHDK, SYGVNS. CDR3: CASRPRGGYDEQYF. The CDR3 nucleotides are TGTGCCAGTAGGCCCCGGGGAGGTTACGACGAGCAGTACTTC.

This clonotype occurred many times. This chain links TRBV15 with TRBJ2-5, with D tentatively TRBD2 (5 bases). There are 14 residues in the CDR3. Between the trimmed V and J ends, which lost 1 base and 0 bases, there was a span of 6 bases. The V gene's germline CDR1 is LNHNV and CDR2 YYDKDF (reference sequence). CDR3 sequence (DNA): TGTGCCACCAGCAGAGGAGGGAACCAAGAGACCCAGTACTTC. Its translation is CATSRGGNQETQYF.

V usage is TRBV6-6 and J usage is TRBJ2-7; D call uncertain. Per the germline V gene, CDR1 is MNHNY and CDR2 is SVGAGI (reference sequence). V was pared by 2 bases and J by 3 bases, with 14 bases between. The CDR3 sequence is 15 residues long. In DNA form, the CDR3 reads TGTGCCAGCAGTTACAGTCCCCCCCTTGTCTACGAGCAGTACTTC. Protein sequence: CASSYSPPLVYEQYF.